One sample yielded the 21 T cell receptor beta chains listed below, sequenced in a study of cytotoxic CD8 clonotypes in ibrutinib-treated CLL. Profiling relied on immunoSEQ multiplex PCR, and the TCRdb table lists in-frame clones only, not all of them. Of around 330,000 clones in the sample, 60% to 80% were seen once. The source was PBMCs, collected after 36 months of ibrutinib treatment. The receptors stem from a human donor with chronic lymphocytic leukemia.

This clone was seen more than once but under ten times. CDR3 loop: CASSLSGGHPTETQYF. Here the CDR3 DNA reads TGTGCCAGCAGTTTAAGTGGGGGGCACCCCACAGAGACCCAGTACTTC. The chain recombines TRBV27 with TRBJ2-5; TRBD1 or TRBD2 may be the D gene (6 bases each). V shed 2 bases and J shed 4 bases, with 17 bases lying between them. Germline V gene sequence: CDR1 MNHEY, CDR2 SMNVEV (reference sequence). This CDR3 is built from 16 residues.

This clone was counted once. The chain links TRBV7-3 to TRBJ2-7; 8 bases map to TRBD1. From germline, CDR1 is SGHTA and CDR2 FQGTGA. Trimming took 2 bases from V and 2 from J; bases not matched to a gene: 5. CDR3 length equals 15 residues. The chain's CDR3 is CASSLGQGPAYEQYF. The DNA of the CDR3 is TGTGCCAGCAGCTTAGGACAGGGACCCGCCTACGAGCAGTACTTC.

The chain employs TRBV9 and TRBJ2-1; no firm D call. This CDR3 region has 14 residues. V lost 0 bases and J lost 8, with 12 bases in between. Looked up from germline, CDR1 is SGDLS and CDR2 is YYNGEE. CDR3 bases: TGTGCCAGCAGCGTAGGACCATCCTCGGATGAGCAGTTCTTC. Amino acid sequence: CASSVGPSSDEQFF. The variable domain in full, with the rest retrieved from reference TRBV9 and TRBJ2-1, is DSGVTQTPKHLITATGQRVTLRCSPRSGDLSVYWYQQSLDQGLQFLIQYYNGEERAKGNILERFSAQQFPDLHSELNLSSLELGDSALYFCASSVGPSSDEQFFGPGTRLTVL.

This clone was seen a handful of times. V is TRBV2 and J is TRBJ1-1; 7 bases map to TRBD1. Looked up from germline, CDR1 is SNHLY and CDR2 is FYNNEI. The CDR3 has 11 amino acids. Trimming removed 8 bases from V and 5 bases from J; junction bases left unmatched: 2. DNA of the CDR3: TGTGCCAGCCCCAGGGGGACTGAAGCTTTCTTT. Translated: CASPRGTEAFF.

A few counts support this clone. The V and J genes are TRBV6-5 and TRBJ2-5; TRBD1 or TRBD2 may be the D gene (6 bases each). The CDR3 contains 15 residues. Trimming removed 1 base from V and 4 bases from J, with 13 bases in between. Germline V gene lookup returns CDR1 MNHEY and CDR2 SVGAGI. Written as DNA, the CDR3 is TGTGCCAGCAGTTACTGGAAGGGGGGCGGAGAGACCCAGTACTTC. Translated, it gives CASSYWKGGGETQYF.

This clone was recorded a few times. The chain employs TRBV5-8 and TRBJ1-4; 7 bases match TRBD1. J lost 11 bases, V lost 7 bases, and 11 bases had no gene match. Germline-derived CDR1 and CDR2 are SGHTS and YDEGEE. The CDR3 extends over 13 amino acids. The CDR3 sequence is CASPDRDGFKLFF. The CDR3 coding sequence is TGTGCCAGCCCAGACAGGGACGGATTCAAACTGTTTTTT.

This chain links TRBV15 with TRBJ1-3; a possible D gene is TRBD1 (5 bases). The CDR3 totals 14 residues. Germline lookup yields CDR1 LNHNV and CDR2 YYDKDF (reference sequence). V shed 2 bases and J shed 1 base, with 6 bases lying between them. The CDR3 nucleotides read TGTGCCACCAGCAGACAGGGATCTGGAAACACCATATATTTT. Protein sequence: CATSRQGSGNTIYF.

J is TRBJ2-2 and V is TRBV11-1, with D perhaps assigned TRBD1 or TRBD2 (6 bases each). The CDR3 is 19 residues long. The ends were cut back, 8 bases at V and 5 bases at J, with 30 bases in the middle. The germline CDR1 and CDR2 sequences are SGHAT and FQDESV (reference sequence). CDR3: CASLSRGPTGGQETGELFF. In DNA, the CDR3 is TGTGCCAGCCTGTCCCGGGGGCCAACGGGCGGACAAGAGACCGGGGAGCTGTTTTTT.

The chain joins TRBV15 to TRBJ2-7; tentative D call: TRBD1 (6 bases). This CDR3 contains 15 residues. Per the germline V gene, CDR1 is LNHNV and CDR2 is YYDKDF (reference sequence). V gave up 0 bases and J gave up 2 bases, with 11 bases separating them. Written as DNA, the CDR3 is TGTGCCACCAGCAGAGATTTCCGGACAGCCTACGAGCAGTACTTC. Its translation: CATSRDFRTAYEQYF.

The CDR3 is CASRGTAGNTIYF. The DNA for the CDR3 is TGTGCCAGCAGAGGGACGGCCGGAAACACCATATATTTT. The chain uses TRBV6-5 and TRBJ1-3; D possibly corresponds to TRBD1 (5 bases). CDR3 length: 13 amino acids. Deletions cut 6 bases from V and 4 bases from J, with 10 bases between. Germline V CDR1 and CDR2: MNHEY, SVGAGI.

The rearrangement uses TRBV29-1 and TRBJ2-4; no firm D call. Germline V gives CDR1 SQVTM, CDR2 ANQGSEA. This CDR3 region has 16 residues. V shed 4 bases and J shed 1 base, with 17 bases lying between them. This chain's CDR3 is CSVVGVPPGAKNIQYF. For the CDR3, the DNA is TGCAGCGTTGTAGGTGTCCCCCCCGGGGCCAAAAACATTCAGTACTTC.

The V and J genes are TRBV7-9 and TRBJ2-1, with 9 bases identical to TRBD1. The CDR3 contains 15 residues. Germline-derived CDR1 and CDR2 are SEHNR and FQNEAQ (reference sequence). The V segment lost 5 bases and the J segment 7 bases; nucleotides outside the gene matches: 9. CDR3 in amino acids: CASSQGQGVWNEQFF. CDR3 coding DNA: TGTGCCAGCAGCCAGGGACAGGGTGTGTGGAATGAGCAGTTCTTC.

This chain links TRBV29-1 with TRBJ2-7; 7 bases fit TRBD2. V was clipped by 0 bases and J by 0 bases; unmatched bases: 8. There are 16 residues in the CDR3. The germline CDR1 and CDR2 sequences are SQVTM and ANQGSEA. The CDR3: CSVEESGAGSSYEQYF. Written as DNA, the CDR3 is TGCAGCGTTGAAGAATCGGGAGCGGGGAGCTCCTACGAGCAGTACTTC.

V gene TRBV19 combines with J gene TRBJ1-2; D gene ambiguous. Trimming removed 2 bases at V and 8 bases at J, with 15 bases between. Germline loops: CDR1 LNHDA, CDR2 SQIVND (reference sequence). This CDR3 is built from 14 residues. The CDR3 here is CASSILPGLRGYTF. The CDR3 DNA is TGTGCCAGTAGTATACTCCCAGGCCTGCGGGGCTACACCTTC.

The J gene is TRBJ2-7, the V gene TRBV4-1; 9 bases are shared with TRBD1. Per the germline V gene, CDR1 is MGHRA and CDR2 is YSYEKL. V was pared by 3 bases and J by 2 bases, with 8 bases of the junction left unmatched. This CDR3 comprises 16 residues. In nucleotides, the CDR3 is TGCGCCAGCAGCCATTCCGACAGGGGGAGGGCCTACGAGCAGTACTTC. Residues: CASSHSDRGRAYEQYF.

In nucleotides, the CDR3 is TGTGCCAGCAGGTCCGTCTTCCCCAGTCGAATCTACGAGCAGTACTTC. This translates into CASRSVFPSRIYEQYF. The gene calls are TRBV28 and TRBJ2-7; D call uncertain. The V gene's germline CDR1 is MDHEN and CDR2 SYDVKM. V was clipped by 6 bases and J by 3 bases, with 21 bases between them. The CDR3 has 16 amino acids.

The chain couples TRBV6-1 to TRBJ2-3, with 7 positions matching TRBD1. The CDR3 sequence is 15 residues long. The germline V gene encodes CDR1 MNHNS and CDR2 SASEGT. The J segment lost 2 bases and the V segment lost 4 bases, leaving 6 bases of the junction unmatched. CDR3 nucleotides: TGTGCCAGCAGTGGGGGACAGACCCCCACAGATACGCAGTATTTT. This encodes CASSGGQTPTDTQYF.

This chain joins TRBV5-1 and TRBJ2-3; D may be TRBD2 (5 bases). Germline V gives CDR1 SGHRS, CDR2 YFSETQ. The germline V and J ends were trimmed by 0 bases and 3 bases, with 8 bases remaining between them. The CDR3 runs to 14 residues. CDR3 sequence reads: CASSLGSATDTQYF. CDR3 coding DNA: TGCGCCAGCAGCTTGGGTAGCGCGACAGATACGCAGTATTTT. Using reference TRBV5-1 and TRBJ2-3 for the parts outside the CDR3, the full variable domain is KAGVTQTPRYLIKTRGQQVTLSCSPISGHRSVSWYQQTPGQGLQFLFEYFSETQRNKGNFPGRFSGRQFSNSRSEMNVSTLELGDSALYLCASSLGSATDTQYFGPGTRLTVL.

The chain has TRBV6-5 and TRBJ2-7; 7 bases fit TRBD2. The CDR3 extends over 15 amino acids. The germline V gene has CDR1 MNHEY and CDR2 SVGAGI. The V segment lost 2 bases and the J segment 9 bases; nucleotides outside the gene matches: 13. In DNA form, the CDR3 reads TGTGCCAGCAGTTACCTAGGACTAGGAGTGAGGGGGCAGTACTTC. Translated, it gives CASSYLGLGVRGQYF.

The CDR3 DNA reads TGTGCCAGCACCCAGGGGGGGTGGGCCGGCTACACCTTC. It yields the protein CASTQGGWAGYTF. The chain joins TRBV2 to TRBJ1-2, with 7 bases lining up with TRBD1. The CDR3 totals 13 residues. The junction had 10 bases not matched to a gene; V was cut back by 7 bases and J by 8 bases. Germline V CDR1 and CDR2: SNHLY, FYNNEI.

This CDR3 is CAITGGLLGTDTQYF. The CDR3 nucleotides are TGTGCCATCACGGGGGGACTACTAGGCACAGATACGCAGTATTTT. The chain joins TRBV10-3 to TRBJ2-3, with 7 bases identical to TRBD2. Germline V gene lookup returns CDR1 ENHRY and CDR2 SYGVKD. CDR3 size: 15 residues. Losses at the gene ends were 7 bases for V and 1 base for J; bases not matched to a gene: 8.